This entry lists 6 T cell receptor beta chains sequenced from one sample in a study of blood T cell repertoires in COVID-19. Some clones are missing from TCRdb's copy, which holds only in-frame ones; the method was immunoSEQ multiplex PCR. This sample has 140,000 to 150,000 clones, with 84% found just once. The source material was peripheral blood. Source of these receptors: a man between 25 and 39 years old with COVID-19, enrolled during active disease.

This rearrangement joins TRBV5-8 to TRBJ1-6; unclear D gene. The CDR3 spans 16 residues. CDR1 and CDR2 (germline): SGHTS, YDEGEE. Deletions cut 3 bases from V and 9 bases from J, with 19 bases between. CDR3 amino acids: CASSSNLQRLGSPLHF. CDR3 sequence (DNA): TGTGCCAGCAGCTCGAATCTACAGCGGCTAGGTTCACCCCTCCACTTT.

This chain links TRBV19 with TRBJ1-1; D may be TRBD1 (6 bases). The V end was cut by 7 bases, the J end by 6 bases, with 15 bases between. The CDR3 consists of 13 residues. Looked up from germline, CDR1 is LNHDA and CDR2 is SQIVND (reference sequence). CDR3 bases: TGTGCCAGTAAAAAAAGGGGGGGCGCTGAAGCTTTCTTT. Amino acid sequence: CASKKRGGAEAFF.

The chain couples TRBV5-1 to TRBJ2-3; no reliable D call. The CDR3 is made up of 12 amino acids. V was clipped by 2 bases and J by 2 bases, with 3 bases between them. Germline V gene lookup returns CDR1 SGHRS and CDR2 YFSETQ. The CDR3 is CASSFNTDTQYF. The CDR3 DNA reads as TGCGCCAGCAGCTTCAACACAGATACGCAGTATTTT. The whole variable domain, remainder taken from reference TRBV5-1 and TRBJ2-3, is KAGVTQTPRYLIKTRGQQVTLSCSPISGHRSVSWYQQTPGQGLQFLFEYFSETQRNKGNFPGRFSGRQFSNSRSEMNVSTLELGDSALYLCASSFNTDTQYFGPGTRLTVL.

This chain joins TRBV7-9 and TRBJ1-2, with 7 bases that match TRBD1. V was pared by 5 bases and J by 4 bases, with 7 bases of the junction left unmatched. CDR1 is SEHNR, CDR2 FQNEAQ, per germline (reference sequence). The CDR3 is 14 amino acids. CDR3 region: CASSGRDSSYGYTF. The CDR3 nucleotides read TGTGCCAGCAGCGGACGGGACAGCTCCTATGGCTACACCTTC.

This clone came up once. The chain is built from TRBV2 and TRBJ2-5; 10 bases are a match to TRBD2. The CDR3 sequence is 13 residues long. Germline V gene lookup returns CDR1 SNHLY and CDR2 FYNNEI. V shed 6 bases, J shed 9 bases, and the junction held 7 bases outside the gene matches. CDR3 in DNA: TGTGCCAGCAGGCTAGCGGGAGAAGGGGCCCAGTACTTC. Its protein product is CASRLAGEGAQYF.

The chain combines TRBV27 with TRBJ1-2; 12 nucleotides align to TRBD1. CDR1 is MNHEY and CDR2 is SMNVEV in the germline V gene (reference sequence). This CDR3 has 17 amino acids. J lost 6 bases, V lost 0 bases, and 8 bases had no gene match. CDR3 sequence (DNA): TGTGCCAGCAGTTTATCCCTGGGACAGGGGGCAAGGAATGGCTACACCTTC. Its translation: CASSLSLGQGARNGYTF.